The 21 T cell receptor beta chains below were found in one sample sequenced in a study of blood T cell repertoires in COVID-19. Using immunoSEQ multiplex PCR, the repertoire was profiled, and TCRdb retains in-frame clones only, with some absent. The table records 70,000 to 90,000 clones, roughly 80% of them present only once. The sequenced material came from peripheral blood. These receptors all come from a woman in her sixties or seventies with acute or convalescent COVID-19.

This clone has just a few counts. V usage is TRBV5-1 and J usage is TRBJ2-2, with 9 bases matching TRBD2. The V and J ends lost 1 base and 2 bases, in that order; junction bases with no gene match: 3. Germline assignment: CDR1 SGHRS and CDR2 YFSETQ. CDR3 length: 16 residues. The CDR3 DNA reads TGCGCCAGCAGCTTGTTGCGGGGGGGAAACACCGGGGAGCTGTTTTTT. This codes for CASSLLRGGNTGELFF.

The chain has TRBV6-1 and TRBJ1-4, with 7 positions matching TRBD1. CDR3 length: 13 residues. Looked up from germline, CDR1 is MNHNS and CDR2 is SASEGT. With V trimmed by 5 bases and J by 7 bases, 4 bases remained unmatched. This chain's CDR3 is CASSQTGSEKLFF. The CDR3 region has the DNA TGTGCCAGCAGTCAGACAGGGAGTGAAAAACTGTTTTTT.

This clone was observed a single time. V usage is TRBV6-1 and J usage is TRBJ1-2; D unclear. V lost 5 bases and J lost 7, with 11 bases in between. In germline, CDR1 is MNHNS, CDR2 SASEGT. This CDR3 is built from 12 residues. CDR3 loop: CASSPPGVGYTF. In nucleotides, the CDR3 is TGTGCCAGCAGTCCACCCGGGGTTGGCTACACCTTC.

The chain has TRBV7-8 and TRBJ1-3, with a possible D match to TRBD1 (5 bases). CDR3 length equals 15 residues. Looked up from germline, CDR1 is SGHVS and CDR2 is FQNEAQ. The V and J ends lost 1 base and 2 bases respectively, with 9 bases between them. CDR3 sequence (DNA): TGTGCCAGCAGCTTAGGTTCGGGGGCTGGAAACACCATATATTTT. Translation gives CASSLGSGAGNTIYF.

The chain carries TRBV5-1 and TRBJ2-5; TRBD1 matches at 8 bases. The CDR3 length is 13 residues. With 4 bases clipped from V and 4 bases from J, the junction kept 3 bases outside the gene matches. CDR1 is SGHRS and CDR2 is YFSETQ in the germline V gene. Here the CDR3 reads CASSPGQGETQYF. The CDR3 region has the DNA TGCGCCAGCAGCCCAGGACAGGGAGAGACCCAGTACTTC.

The chain links TRBV7-8 to TRBJ1-2; the match to TRBD1 covers 11 bases. This CDR3 has 18 residues. V lost 4 bases to trimming and J lost 5 bases; unmatched junction nucleotides: 15. Germline CDR1 reads SGHVS; CDR2 reads FQNEAQ. This chain's CDR3 is CASSSGTGGSRFIYGYTF. The CDR3 nucleotides are TGTGCCAGCAGCTCCGGGACAGGGGGGTCTAGGTTTATATATGGCTACACCTTC.

This chain connects TRBV6-5 to TRBJ2-5; D gene unclear. This CDR3 spans 14 amino acids. Trimming left V 5 bases short and J 0 bases short, with 10 bases between. The germline CDR1 and CDR2 sequences are MNHEY and SVGAGI. CDR3 nucleotides: TGTGCCAGCAGTCTAAGCCTGTACCAAGAGACCCAGTACTTC. It translates to CASSLSLYQETQYF.

CDR3 region: CASSPRRTGSEQFF. CDR3 DNA: TGTGCCAGCAGCCCAAGAAGGACAGGGAGTGAGCAGTTCTTC. The chain carries TRBV14 and TRBJ2-1; 8 bases line up with TRBD1. Unmatched junction bases numbered 8, after V lost 4 bases and J lost 9 bases. The CDR3 extends over 14 amino acids. The V gene's germline CDR1 is SGHDN and CDR2 FVKESK.

The chain links TRBV2 to TRBJ2-7, with a tentative D call TRBD1 (5 bases). Per germline, CDR1 SNHLY and CDR2 FYNNEI. The CDR3 runs to 13 residues. V gave up 4 bases and J gave up 2 bases, with 9 bases separating them. The DNA for the CDR3 is TGTGCCAGCAGTGGGGGCTCTACCTACGAGCAGTACGTC. It is translated as CASSGGSTYEQYV.

This clone was observed a single time. The V call is TRBV18, the J call TRBJ2-5; 9 bases match TRBD1. V shed 1 base, J shed 5 bases, and the junction held 8 bases outside the gene matches. Germline values: CDR1 KGHSH, CDR2 LQKENI. The CDR3 extends over 16 amino acids. In DNA, the CDR3 is TGTGCCAGCTCACCACTCCCGGGACAGGGAAGGGAGACCCAGTACTTC. It codes for CASSPLPGQGRETQYF.

V is TRBV11-2 and J is TRBJ1-2; 8 bases are a match to TRBD1. Trimming at V came to 5 bases and at J to 3 bases, leaving 5 bases not matched to a gene. The V gene's germline CDR1 is SGHAT and CDR2 FQNNGV. The CDR3 is 14 amino acids. This chain's CDR3 is CASSPDRVDYGYTF. For the CDR3, the DNA is TGTGCCAGCAGCCCGGACAGGGTGGACTATGGCTACACCTTC.

The genes are TRBV29-1 and TRBJ2-5; 8 nucleotides line up with TRBD1. CDR1 is SQVTM, CDR2 ANQGSEA, per germline. The CDR3 length is 14 residues. V dropped 5 bases and J dropped 1; count of bases not matched to a gene: 6. CDR3 in amino acids: CSVNDRGPQETQYF. In DNA form, the CDR3 reads TGCAGCGTTAATGACAGGGGTCCCCAAGAGACCCAGTACTTC.

V is TRBV24-1 and J is TRBJ1-1; D not certain. Germline V gene sequence: CDR1 KGHDR, CDR2 SFDVKD. Trimming removed 1 base from V and 11 bases from J, with 7 bases in between. The CDR3 runs 11 residues. CDR3 sequence: CATSDLTRAFF. The CDR3 DNA reads as TGTGCCACCAGTGATTTAACTCGGGCTTTCTTT.

The J gene is TRBJ1-4, the V gene TRBV5-6; tentative D call: TRBD1 (6 bases). This CDR3 contains 16 residues. The ends were cut back, 0 bases at V and 1 base at J, with 10 bases in the middle. The germline gives CDR1 SGHDT, CDR2 YYEEEE. CDR3 loop: CASSLGWGLTNEKLFF. The CDR3 bases are TGTGCCAGCAGCTTGGGTTGGGGGCTAACTAATGAAAAACTGTTTTTT. Full variable domain (outside the CDR3, taken from reference TRBV5-6 and TRBJ1-4): DAGVTQSPTHLIKTRGQQVTLRCSPKSGHDTVSWYQQALGQGPQFIFQYYEEEERQRGNFPDRFSGHQFPNYSSELNVNALLLGDSALYLCASSLGWGLTNEKLFFGSGTQLSVL.

The gene calls are TRBV29-1 and TRBJ1-1; D ambiguous. The CDR3 has 11 amino acids. V was shortened by 7 bases and J by 5 bases, with 11 bases between the two germline ends. Germline CDR1 is SQVTM and CDR2 is ANQGSEA. CDR3 sequence: CSARILTEAFF. The CDR3 DNA sequence: TGCAGCGCACGCATTCTAACTGAAGCTTTCTTT. The whole variable domain, filled in from reference TRBV29-1 and TRBJ1-1, reads SAVISQKPSRDICQRGTSLTIQCQVDSQVTMMFWYRQQPGQSLTLIATANQGSEATYESGFVIDKFPISRPNLTFSTLTVSNMSPEDSSIYLCSARILTEAFFGQGTRLTVV.

This chain connects TRBV11-2 to TRBJ1-3, with a possible D match to TRBD1 (5 bases). Per germline, CDR1 SGHAT and CDR2 FQNNGV. Trimming left V 2 bases short and J 7 bases short, with 9 bases between. The CDR3 is made up of 13 amino acids. In DNA, the CDR3 is TGTGCCAGCAGCTTACCAGGGATGAACACCATATATTTT. This sequence encodes CASSLPGMNTIYF.

The chain carries TRBV7-2 and TRBJ2-5; 7 bases match TRBD1. The germline V gene has CDR1 SGHTA and CDR2 FQGNSA. This CDR3 is built from 13 residues. After removal of 6 bases from V and 2 bases from J, the junction contained 3 bases not matched to a gene. The CDR3 DNA follows: TGTGCCAGCAGTTGGGACAGACAAGAGACCCAGTACTTC. Protein: CASSWDRQETQYF.

This clone was detected only a few times. V usage is TRBV5-8 and J usage is TRBJ1-2; D is unresolved. Germline V gene lookup returns CDR1 SGHTS and CDR2 YDEGEE. V lost 0 bases and J 6 bases, leaving 6 bases between the germline ends. The CDR3 runs to 12 residues. The CDR3 loop reads CASSLAGNGYTF. The CDR3 nucleotides are TGTGCCAGCAGCTTGGCCGGTAATGGCTACACCTTC.

Concerning this clone itself: Relative to the germline gene, one junction end is altered; a read error may explain this. The V call is TRBV6-5, the J call TRBJ1-4, with D possibly being TRBD1 (5 bases). Germline CDR1 MNHEY, CDR2 SVGAGI. The CDR3 totals 16 residues. CDR3 in amino acids: CASSYNPGTPKEKLFF. The CDR3 region has the DNA TGTGCCAGCAGTTACAATCCCGGGACTCCTAAGGAAAAACTGTTTTTT.

Points on this clone: One end of the junction is discordant with germline, which a read error may explain. J is TRBJ1-4 and V is TRBV7-7; D is perhaps TRBD1 (6 bases). Germline CDR1 SSHAT, CDR2 FNYEAQ (reference sequence). The CDR3 is 13 residues long. In nucleotides, the CDR3 is TGTGCTAGCAGCTTAGGGGGGGGAGAAAAACTGTTTTTT. Protein: CASSLGGGEKLFF.

V and J are TRBV3-1 (or the pseudogene TRBV3-2) and TRBJ2-5, with 8 bases that match TRBD1. The CDR3 runs 16 residues. The germline gives CDR1 LGHDT, CDR2 YNNKEL (reference sequence). V lost 0 bases, J lost 3 bases, and 6 bases stayed unmatched. In DNA, the CDR3 is TGTGCCAGCAGCCAAGAACTAACAGGGGGTGAAGAGACCCAGTACTTC. This gives the protein CASSQELTGGEETQYF.